This T cell receptor beta chain came from a study of regulatory T cells in long-lasting Graves disease. Time point meaning: newly diagnosed GD, antithyroid drugs for less than 3 months. The TCR library was made from RNA extracted from PBMCs. This clonotype was found a few times. Relying on iRepertoire HTBI primers and Arm-PCR of CDR3 regions, the team built TCR beta libraries. TCRdb recomputed calls from the multiplex PCR reads with MiXCR, one row per CDR3 protein. Of hundreds of thousands of distinct CDR3 sequences in the sample, 16% were seen once. The same sample was also used in a study of T cells in Graves' hyperthyroidism and ophthalmopathy. That work states: Ophthalmopathy got predicted by the model a median roughly 6.1 months before its onset.

This clonotype was sampled from a man aged 35-49 years with Graves disease. Here the sequenced sample was peripheral blood mononuclear cells (PBMCs), taken at new diagnosis, from a patient treated with antithyroid drugs.

For the CDR3, the DNA is TGCAGTGCTACCCCCACAGTCCAAGAGACCCAGTACTTC. Encoded protein: CSATPTVQETQYF. This rearrangement joins TRBV20-1 to TRBJ2-5; D remains unclear. Germline V gives CDR1 DFQATT, CDR2 SNEGSKA (reference sequence). V was trimmed by 4 bases and J by 1 base, leaving 10 bases between them. The length of the CDR3 is 13 residues.